Each of the 21 T cell receptor beta chains below was sequenced from the same sample in a study of CD8 T cells in ankylosing spondylitis. Their target antigens are unknown. TCRdb used MiXCR to reprocess the 5' RACE reads, holding one entry per CDR3 protein. Counted here are 400,000 to 450,000 distinct CDR3 sequences, more than 15% occurring once; the ten biggest clones make up 0.95% to 1.1%. Notes on the study in general: For ankylosing spondylitis blood, a TCR beta motif of seven to nine highly homologous variants appeared characteristic.

Sequenced: blood, either unsorted or a sorted T cell fraction (not recorded which). These receptors all come from a male donor with ankylosing spondylitis.

This clonotype was counted only a few times. The chain joins TRBV20-1 to TRBJ1-5, with a possible D match to TRBD1 (5 bases). The length of the CDR3 is 12 residues. Between the trimmed V and J ends, which lost 6 bases and 2 bases, there was a span of 8 bases. Per the germline V gene, CDR1 is DFQATT and CDR2 is SNEGSKA (reference sequence). The CDR3 region has the DNA TGCAGTGCCGTGGGGGGCAATCAGCCCCAGCATTTT. Protein sequence: CSAVGGNQPQHF.

The chain recombines TRBV6-5 with TRBJ2-1; 11 bases map to TRBD2. Germline loops: CDR1 MNHEY, CDR2 SVGAGI. The trim removed 0 bases at V and 5 bases at J, leaving 9 bases unmatched. CDR3 length: 18 residues. The CDR3 reads CASSYSSTSGSSHNEQFF. The CDR3 region has the DNA TGTGCCAGCAGTTACTCGAGCACTAGCGGGAGTTCCCACAATGAGCAGTTCTTC.

The genes are TRBV7-2 and TRBJ2-5; D tentatively fits TRBD1 or TRBD2 (6 bases each). V was clipped by 5 bases and J by 5 bases, with 18 bases between them. This CDR3 contains 15 residues. Germline V lookup: CDR1 SGHTA, CDR2 FQGNSA. CDR3 sequence reads: CASSRGHGIGETQYF. In nucleotides, the CDR3 is TGTGCCAGCAGCCGGGGGCATGGGATTGGGGAGACCCAGTACTTC. Full variable domain (outside the CDR3, taken from reference TRBV7-2 and TRBJ2-5): GAGVSQSPSNKVTEKGKDVELRCDPISGHTALYWYRQSLGQGLEFLIYFQGNSAPDKSGLPSDRFSAERTGGSVSTLTIQRTQQEDSAVYLCASSRGHGIGETQYFGPGTRLLVL.

Here the CDR3 reads CASSLISSYEQYF. In DNA, the CDR3 is TGCGCCAGCAGCCTGATAAGCTCCTACGAGCAGTACTTC. The chain recombines TRBV5-1 with TRBJ2-7, with no clear D. V lost 4 bases to trimming and J lost 0 bases, with 8 bases between them. The germline CDR1 and CDR2 sequences are SGHRS and YFSETQ. CDR3 length: 13 amino acids.

The sample holds a few counts of this clonotype. This chain links TRBV27 with TRBJ2-5; D possibly matches TRBD1 or TRBD2 (5 bases each). Germline CDR1 is MNHEY and CDR2 is SMNVEV (reference sequence). CDR3 size: 14 residues. V was cut by 0 bases and J by 4 bases, with 9 bases left in between. The CDR3 coding sequence is TGTGCCAGCAGTTTATCGAGGGACGTAGAGACCCAGTACTTC. Its protein is CASSLSRDVETQYF.

The table lists this clonotype with many counts. V gene TRBV7-9 combines with J gene TRBJ1-1; D possibly corresponds to TRBD1 (5 bases). This CDR3 is 15 amino acids long. Germline assignment: CDR1 SEHNR and CDR2 FQNEAQ (reference sequence). V was shortened by 4 bases and J by 2 bases, with 14 bases between the two germline ends. In DNA, the CDR3 is TGTGCCAGCAGCTCACCCTGGGGCACAAACACTGAAGCTTTCTTT. Encoded protein: CASSSPWGTNTEAFF.

There are a few counts of this clonotype. The chain combines TRBV7-2 with TRBJ2-5; weak D call: TRBD2 (6 bases). Trimming left V 5 bases short and J 3 bases short, with 13 bases between. Germline CDR1 SGHTA, CDR2 FQGNSA. The CDR3 is 14 residues long. The CDR3 loop reads CASSQRVAEETQYF. The CDR3 DNA reads TGTGCCAGCAGCCAGCGCGTAGCGGAAGAGACCCAGTACTTC.

This clonotype was seen only a few times. The rearrangement uses TRBV20-1 and TRBJ2-7; tentative D call: TRBD2 (6 bases). The CDR3 runs to 14 residues. Germline CDR1 reads DFQATT; CDR2 reads SNEGSKA (reference sequence). Between the trimmed V and J ends, which lost 4 bases and 7 bases, there was a span of 20 bases. The CDR3 sequence is CSATGTLTFGEQYF. The DNA of the CDR3 is TGCAGTGCTACCGGGACTCTCACTTTTGGGGAGCAGTACTTC.

This clonotype was observed a handful of times. V is TRBV5-1 and J is TRBJ1-1; a possible D gene is TRBD1 (5 bases). The ends were cut back, 1 base at V and 4 bases at J, with 8 bases in the middle. Germline loops: CDR1 SGHRS, CDR2 YFSETQ. This CDR3 is 13 amino acids long. The CDR3 protein is CASSLIGATEAFF. CDR3 sequence (DNA): TGCGCCAGCAGCTTGATCGGGGCCACTGAAGCTTTCTTT.

J is TRBJ1-6 and V is TRBV3-1, with a possible D match to TRBD1 (6 bases). The V end lost 1 base, the J end lost 6 bases, and 16 bases lay between the germline ends. CDR3 length: 17 amino acids. Germline assignment: CDR1 LGHDT and CDR2 YNNKEL (reference sequence). CDR3 bases: TGTGCCAGCAGCCAAGTGCCGGGGGCAAGTCGTAATTCACCCCTCCACTTT. Residues: CASSQVPGASRNSPLHF.

The rearrangement uses TRBV28 and TRBJ2-3; 8 bases map to TRBD1. Trimming took 7 bases from V and 0 from J; bases not matched to a gene: 15. There are 18 residues in the CDR3. In germline, CDR1 is MDHEN, CDR2 SYDVKM. CDR3 nucleotides: TGTGCCAGCACCCCTCCCGGAGTGTGGGACAGGAGCACAGATACGCAGTATTTT. Its protein product is CASTPPGVWDRSTDTQYF.

A few counts support this clonotype. The chain couples TRBV3-1 to TRBJ2-2; 9 nucleotides match TRBD1. This CDR3 has 15 amino acids. Germline V gene lookup returns CDR1 LGHDT and CDR2 YNNKEL (reference sequence). With V trimmed by 4 bases and J by 5 bases, 5 bases remained unmatched. The chain's CDR3 is CASSPGTGRTGELFF. In DNA, the CDR3 is TGTGCCAGCAGCCCAGGGACAGGGCGAACCGGGGAGCTGTTTTTT.

The chain links TRBV7-8 to TRBJ2-1; 10 bases are a match to TRBD1. V shed 4 bases and J 9 bases; nucleotides not matched to a gene: 12. Germline V gene lookup returns CDR1 SGHVS and CDR2 FQNEAQ. The CDR3 extends over 16 amino acids. CDR3 region: CASSSQRTGGMGEQFF. CDR3 nucleotides: TGTGCCAGCAGCTCCCAACGGACAGGGGGAATGGGTGAGCAGTTCTTC.

This clonotype has just a few counts. The chain has TRBV30 and TRBJ1-3; D not certain. Germline assignment: CDR1 GTSNPN and CDR2 SVGIG (reference sequence). This CDR3 has 14 amino acids. V was pared by 3 bases and J by 5 bases, with 14 bases between. The CDR3 DNA reads TGTGCCTGGAGGACGGCAGCGGTACGAAACACCATATATTTT. Protein sequence: CAWRTAAVRNTIYF. Using reference TRBV30 and TRBJ1-3 for the parts outside the CDR3, the full variable domain is SQTIHQWPATLVQPVGSPLSLECTVEGTSNPNLYWYRQAAGRGLQLLFYSVGIGQISSEVPQNLSASRPQDRQFILSSKKLLLSDSGFYLCAWRTAAVRNTIYFGEGSWLTVV.

The chain employs TRBV4-1 and TRBJ1-2; D uncertain. The CDR3 spans 13 residues. V was cut by 0 bases and J by 8 bases, with 10 bases left in between. Germline V gene sequence: CDR1 MGHRA, CDR2 YSYEKL. The CDR3 here is CASSQDVFQGYTF. Written as DNA, the CDR3 is TGCGCCAGCAGCCAAGATGTGTTTCAGGGCTACACCTTC.

This rearrangement joins TRBV5-1 to TRBJ1-5, with TRBD1 matching over 7 bases. The V and J ends lost 4 bases and 4 bases, in that order; junction bases with no gene match: 8. The CDR3 totals 15 residues. Looked up from germline, CDR1 is SGHRS and CDR2 is YFSETQ. CDR3 in DNA: TGCGCCAGCAGCCCGGGACAGTACCTTAATCAGCCCCAGCATTTT. Its translation: CASSPGQYLNQPQHF.

The genes are TRBV6-2 or TRBV6-3 and TRBJ2-7; 7 bases align to TRBD1. The CDR3 is made up of 14 amino acids. Germline CDR1 reads MNHEY; CDR2 reads SVGEGT. Trimming at V came to 2 bases and at J to 3 bases, leaving 4 bases not matched to a gene. CDR3 bases: TGTGCCAGCAGTTACCGACAGGGAAACTACGAGCAGTACTTC. Translated: CASSYRQGNYEQYF.

J is TRBJ2-7 and V is TRBV5-1; the D is unclear. V shed 0 bases and J shed 0 bases, with 10 bases lying between them. The germline V gene encodes CDR1 SGHRS and CDR2 YFSETQ. There are 15 residues in the CDR3. CDR3 sequence: CASSLDSSSSYEQYF. The CDR3 DNA is TGCGCCAGCAGCTTGGACAGTTCCAGCTCCTACGAGCAGTACTTC.

This clonotype appeared many times. The chain uses TRBV5-1 and TRBJ2-2; 9 nucleotides line up with TRBD2. Losses at the gene ends were 0 bases for V and 11 bases for J; bases not matched to a gene: 8. The CDR3 totals 15 residues. CDR1 and CDR2 (germline): SGHRS, YFSETQ. Here the CDR3 reads CASSLVGSSGTELFF. CDR3 sequence (DNA): TGCGCCAGCAGCTTGGTCGGCTCTAGCGGGACCGAGCTGTTTTTT.

The chain carries TRBV15 and TRBJ1-3; no clear D. CDR1 is LNHNV and CDR2 is YYDKDF in the germline V gene (reference sequence). V lost 0 bases and J 4 bases, leaving 13 bases between the germline ends. CDR3 length: 16 amino acids. The CDR3, as DNA: TGTGCCACCAGCAGAGAACCACAGCCGTCAGGAAACACCATATATTTT. It yields the protein CATSREPQPSGNTIYF. Drawing the rest from reference TRBV15 and TRBJ1-3, the complete variable domain is DAMVIQNPRYQVTQFGKPVTLSCSQTLNHNVMYWYQQKSSQAPKLLFHYYDKDFNNEADTPDNFQSRRPNTSFCFLDIRSPGLGDTAMYLCATSREPQPSGNTIYFGEGSWLTVV.

This clonotype was detected a few times. The rearrangement uses TRBV24-1 and TRBJ2-3; a weak D match, TRBD1 (5 bases). Germline CDR1 is KGHDR and CDR2 is SFDVKD. V was trimmed by 0 bases and J by 4 bases, leaving 7 bases between them. The CDR3 totals 14 residues. CDR3 in amino acids: CATSDLQGPDTQYF. CDR3 coding DNA: TGTGCCACCAGTGATTTGCAGGGTCCAGATACGCAGTATTTT.